Shown below are 5 T cell receptor beta chains from a single sample sequenced in a study of PD-1 blockade in classical Hodgkin lymphoma. As to time point: newly diagnosed, previously untreated cHL patient sample. TCRdb's copy holds only in-frame clones and misses some; the assay was immunoSEQ multiplex PCR. This sample has fewer than 90,000 clones, with nearly 95% found just once. The source material was peripheral blood mononuclear cells (PBMCs). These receptors were collected from a human donor with classical Hodgkin lymphoma.

V and J are TRBV28 and TRBJ1-2; maybe TRBD1 (5 bases). V gave up 3 bases and J gave up 4 bases, with 12 bases separating them. CDR1 MDHEN and CDR2 SYDVKM come from the germline V gene. The CDR3 has 14 residues. The CDR3 bases are TGTGCCAGCAGTTTTGTTCCGACAGTCTATGGCTACACCTTC. Protein: CASSFVPTVYGYTF.

The chain combines TRBV18 with TRBJ1-1, with D uncertain. This CDR3 is built from 11 residues. V gave up 5 bases and J gave up 7 bases, with 8 bases separating them. Germline V gene data show CDR1 as KGHSH and CDR2 as LQKENI. The DNA for the CDR3 is TGTGCCAGCTCATCCAATTATGAAGCTTTCTTT. Translating it yields CASSSNYEAFF.

The chain joins TRBV9 to TRBJ1-5; 10 positions agree with TRBD1. CDR3 size: 14 residues. The V and J ends lost 2 bases and 5 bases, in that order; junction bases with no gene match: 1. Germline CDR1 and CDR2: SGDLS and YYNGEE. CDR3 in amino acids: CASSVGTGDQPQHF. DNA of the CDR3: TGTGCCAGCAGCGTTGGGACAGGGGATCAGCCCCAGCATTTT.

This clone is large (0.1 to 1%) within its sample. The CDR3 DNA reads as TGTGCCAGCAGTACACGGGAGCAAGAGACCCAGTACTTC. Protein sequence: CASSTREQETQYF. The rearrangement links TRBV6-6 to TRBJ2-5; possibly TRBD2 for D (6 bases). CDR3 length: 13 amino acids. CDR1 is MNHNY and CDR2 is SVGAGI in the germline V gene (reference sequence). V was trimmed by 5 bases and J by 2 bases, leaving 9 bases between them.

The V call is TRBV7-7, the J call TRBJ2-6, with a tentative D call TRBD2 (5 bases). The V end lost 1 base, the J end lost 5 bases, and 18 bases lay between the germline ends. The V gene's germline CDR1 is SSHAT and CDR2 FNYEAQ (reference sequence). The CDR3 contains 18 residues. This CDR3 reads CASSLEGVPQSRANVLTF. CDR3 in DNA: TGTGCCAGCAGCTTAGAGGGAGTGCCACAAAGTCGGGCCAACGTCCTGACTTTC.